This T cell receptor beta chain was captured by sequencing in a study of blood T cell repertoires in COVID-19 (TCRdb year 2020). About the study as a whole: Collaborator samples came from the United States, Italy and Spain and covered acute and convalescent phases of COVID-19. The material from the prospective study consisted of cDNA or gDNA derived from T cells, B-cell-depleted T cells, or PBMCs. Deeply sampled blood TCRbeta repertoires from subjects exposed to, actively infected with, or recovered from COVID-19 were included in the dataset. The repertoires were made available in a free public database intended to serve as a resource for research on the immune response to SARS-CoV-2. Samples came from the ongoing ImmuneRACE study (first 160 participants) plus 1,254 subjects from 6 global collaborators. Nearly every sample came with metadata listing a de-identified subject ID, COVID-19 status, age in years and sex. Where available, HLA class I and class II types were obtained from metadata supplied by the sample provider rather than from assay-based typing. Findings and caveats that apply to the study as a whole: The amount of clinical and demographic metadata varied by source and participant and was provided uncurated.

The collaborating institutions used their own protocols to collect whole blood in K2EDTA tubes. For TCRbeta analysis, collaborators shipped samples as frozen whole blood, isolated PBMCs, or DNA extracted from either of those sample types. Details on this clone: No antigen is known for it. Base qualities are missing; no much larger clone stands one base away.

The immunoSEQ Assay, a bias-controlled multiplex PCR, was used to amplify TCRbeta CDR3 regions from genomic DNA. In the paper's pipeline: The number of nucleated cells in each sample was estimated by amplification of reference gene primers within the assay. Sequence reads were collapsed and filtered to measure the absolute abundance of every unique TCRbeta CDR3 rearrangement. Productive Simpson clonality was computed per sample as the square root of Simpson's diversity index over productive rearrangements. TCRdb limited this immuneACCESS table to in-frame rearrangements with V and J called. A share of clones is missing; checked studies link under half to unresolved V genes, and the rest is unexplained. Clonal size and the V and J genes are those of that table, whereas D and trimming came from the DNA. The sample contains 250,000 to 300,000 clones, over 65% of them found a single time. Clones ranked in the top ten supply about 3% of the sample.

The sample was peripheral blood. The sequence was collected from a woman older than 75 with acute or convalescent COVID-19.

In nucleotides, the sequence is TGTGCCAGCAGCTTCCCCGACAGGGGCAGCGGCTACACCTTC. This codes for CASSFPDRGSGYTF. The rearranged segments are TRBV7-2 and TRBJ1-2; 8 nucleotides in the junction match TRBD1. V has 3 bases trimmed and J has 8 bases trimmed; junction bases matching no gene number 8. Spanning cysteine to phenylalanine, the CDR3 consists of 14 amino acids. CDR3 DNA only is kept here, 42 bases in frame from base 1. CDR1 and CDR2 were assigned from the germline V gene as SGHTA and FQGNSA. Supplemented by the reference TRBV7-2 and TRBJ1-2 proteins around the CDR3, the complete variable domain is GAGVSQSPSNKVTEKGKDVELRCDPISGHTALYWYRQSLGQGLEFLIYFQGNSAPDKSGLPSDRFSAERTGGSVSTLTIQRTQQEDSAVYLCASSFPDRGSGYTFGSGTRLTVV.